This T cell receptor (beta chain) was recovered during a study of CD8+CD57+ T cells in acquired aplastic anemia. Sequencing involved patients with CD8+CD57+ cell expansion previously shown by flow cytometry. TCR beta VDJ and CDR3 profiles were obtained from a genomic DNA template. TCRdb analysed the reads with MiXCR anew, one entry per CDR3 protein. The repertoire holds approximately 470,000 distinct CDR3 sequences, with less than 35% as singletons. The CDR3 covers 14 residues. The V gene lost 3 bases and the J gene lost 0 bases, with 9 bases spanning the gap. The V gene's germline CDR1 is SNHLY and CDR2 FYNNEI.

The TCR sequence derives from a human donor with aplastic anemia. This chain connects TRBV2 to TRBJ2-7; D gene unclear. Sequencing was done on a sample of sorted CD4+, CD8+, or CD8+CD57+ T cells (not recorded which) from PBMCs. The CDR3: CASSDITRSYEQYF. CDR3 in DNA: TGTGCCAGCAGTGATATTACGCGCTCCTACGAGCAGTACTTC. Together with reference TRBV2 and TRBJ2-7, the CDR3 gives the full variable domain: EPEVTQTPSHQVTQMGQEVILRCVPISNHLYFYWYRQILGQKVEFLVSFYNNEISEKSEIFDDQFSVERPDGSNFTLKIRSTKLEDSAMYFCASSDITRSYEQYFGPGTRLTVT.